This TCR beta chain was observed in a study of blood T cell repertoires in COVID-19. Turning to the study itself: The United States, Italy and Spain provided the acute and convalescent COVID-19 samples. Nucleic acid was either cDNA or gDNA, and it came from T cells, B-cell-depleted T cells, or PBMCs.

Original processing notes: The authors estimated nucleated cell counts from reference gene primer amplification. Clones were read by immunoSEQ multiplex PCR, and TCRdb kept only the in-frame ones, dropping some. V and J calls and clone size are those listed in that table; D and trimming were worked out from the DNA. The sample records fewer than 350,000 clones, roughly 87% being singletons. V lost 0 bases and J lost 5, with 11 bases in between. Germline CDR1 and CDR2: SGHRS and YFSETQ. This CDR3 region has 14 residues. This sequence originates from a young man with active or convalescent COVID-19. The source material was peripheral blood. The rearrangement joins TRBV5-1 to TRBJ1-1; a weak D match, TRBD1 (5 bases). The CDR3 loop reads CASSLAQGWTEAFF. DNA for the CDR3: TGCGCCAGCAGCTTGGCTCAGGGATGGACTGAAGCTTTCTTT.